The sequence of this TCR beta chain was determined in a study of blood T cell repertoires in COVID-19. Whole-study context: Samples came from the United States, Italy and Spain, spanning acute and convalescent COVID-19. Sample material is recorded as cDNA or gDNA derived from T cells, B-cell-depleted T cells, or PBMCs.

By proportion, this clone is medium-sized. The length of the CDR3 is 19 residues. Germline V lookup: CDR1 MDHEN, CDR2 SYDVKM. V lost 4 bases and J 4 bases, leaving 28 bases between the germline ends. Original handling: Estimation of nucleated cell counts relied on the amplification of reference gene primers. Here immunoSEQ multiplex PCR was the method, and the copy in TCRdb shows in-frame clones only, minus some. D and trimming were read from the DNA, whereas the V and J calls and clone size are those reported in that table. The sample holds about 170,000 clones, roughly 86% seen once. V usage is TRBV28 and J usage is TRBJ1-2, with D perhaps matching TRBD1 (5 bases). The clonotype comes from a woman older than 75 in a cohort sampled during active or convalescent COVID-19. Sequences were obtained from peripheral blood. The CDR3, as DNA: TGTGCCAGCAGTTCCCTTATTCCCAGGCGGTTAGGGGTGGCCTATGGCTACACCTTC. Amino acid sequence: CASSSLIPRRLGVAYGYTF.